The 5 T cell receptor beta chains presented below share a single source sample, sequenced in a study of blood T cell repertoires in COVID-19. Only in-frame clones appear in the TCRdb table, and some are missing; sequencing was by immunoSEQ multiplex PCR. This sample yields 300,000 to 350,000 clones, of which 65% to 90% are seen a single time; about 4% belongs to the top ten. Sequenced: PBMCs or T cells enriched from blood (not recorded which). The source is a woman between 40 and 55 years old with acute COVID-19.

The chain is built from TRBV29-1 and TRBJ1-1; D possibly corresponds to TRBD1 (6 bases). Trimming shortened V by 7 bases and J by 5 bases, and 11 bases separated the two germline ends. Germline CDR1 and CDR2: SQVTM and ANQGSEA. CDR3 length: 11 residues. The CDR3, as DNA: TGCAGCGAAAAGGGGGAAACTGAAGCTTTCTTT. Translation: CSEKGETEAFF.

The chain combines TRBV19 with TRBJ1-4, with 12 positions matching TRBD1. Germline CDR1 LNHDA, CDR2 SQIVND (reference sequence). The CDR3 is 17 residues long. V trimming: 5 bases; J trimming: 0 bases; junction bases outside the gene matches: 4. The DNA for the CDR3 is TGTGCCAGTAGTCCCCGGGACAGGGGGCCAACTAATGAAAAACTGTTTTTT. Translation: CASSPRDRGPTNEKLFF.

The chain combines TRBV28 with TRBJ1-5, with a tentative D call TRBD1 (6 bases). Trimming stripped 8 bases from V and 2 bases from J, with 25 bases between. This CDR3 is 18 amino acids long. The germline V gene encodes CDR1 MDHEN and CDR2 SYDVKM. CDR3 residues: CASPRRGAFACCNQPQHF. CDR3 nucleotides: TGTGCCAGCCCCCGCCGGGGGGCCTTCGCGTGTTGCAATCAGCCCCAGCATTTT.

This rearrangement joins TRBV7-2 to TRBJ1-3; TRBD1 matches at 7 bases. J lost 0 bases, V lost 9 bases, and 8 bases had no gene match. CDR1 and CDR2 from the germline V gene are SGHTA and FQGNSA. This CDR3 is 15 amino acids long. CDR3: CASSSGQRSGNTIYF. DNA of the CDR3: TGTGCCAGTAGTTCGGGACAGCGCTCTGGAAACACCATATATTTT.

For the CDR3, the DNA is TGTGCCAGCCGGGTAGGATTACTCGGCGGCTACACCTTC. Translating it yields CASRVGLLGGYTF. The chain has TRBV5-6 and TRBJ1-2; D is ambiguous. Germline V gene lookup returns CDR1 SGHDT and CDR2 YYEEEE. The CDR3 covers 13 residues. The V end lost 7 bases, the J end lost 8 bases, and 18 bases lay between the germline ends.